A single sample gave rise to the 22 T cell receptor beta chains below, sequenced in a study of blood T cell repertoires in COVID-19. Some clones are missing from TCRdb's copy, which holds only in-frame ones; the method was immunoSEQ multiplex PCR. The sample has about 200,000 clones; around 83% are singletons. Sequenced sample: peripheral blood. The receptors were gathered from a human donor in a cohort sampled during active COVID-19.

V usage is TRBV30 and J usage is TRBJ2-7, with 9 bases aligning to TRBD1. The germline gives CDR1 GTSNPN, CDR2 SVGIG (reference sequence). With V trimmed by 7 bases and J by 2 bases, 9 bases remained unmatched. The CDR3 extends over 14 amino acids. The CDR3 bases are TGTGCCTCGACCGGGACAGGGTCAACCTACGAGCAGTACTTC. This sequence encodes CASTGTGSTYEQYF.

This clone showed up just once. This chain links TRBV6-5 with TRBJ1-4; 8 bases map to TRBD1. This CDR3 has 15 amino acids. From germline, CDR1 is MNHEY and CDR2 SVGAGI. J gave up 7 bases and V 6 bases, and 10 bases lay outside the gene matches. Here the CDR3 reads CASRANRGGGEKLFF. The CDR3 nucleotides are TGTGCCAGCAGGGCTAACAGGGGGGGCGGTGAAAAACTGTTTTTT.

This chain uses TRBV16 with TRBJ2-7; the match to TRBD2 covers 15 bases. CDR1 is KGHSY and CDR2 is FQNENV in the germline V gene. This CDR3 has 16 residues. Trimming took 4 bases from V and 4 from J; bases not matched to a gene: 5. The CDR3 reads CASSRGTSGRMYEQYF. Here the CDR3 DNA reads TGTGCCAGCAGCCGCGGGACTAGCGGGAGGATGTACGAGCAGTACTTC.

The chain couples TRBV5-1 to TRBJ2-1; a weak D match, TRBD1 (5 bases). Germline V gene data show CDR1 as SGHRS and CDR2 as YFSETQ. With 1 base removed from V and 7 bases from J, the gap between germline ends came to 9 bases. This CDR3 spans 13 amino acids. This CDR3 reads CASSLRQYNEQFF. The DNA for the CDR3 is TGCGCCAGCAGCTTGAGACAGTATAATGAGCAGTTCTTC.

V is TRBV27 and J is TRBJ1-5, with 10 bases identical to TRBD1. CDR1 and CDR2 from the germline V gene are MNHEY and SMNVEV (reference sequence). This CDR3 is built from 16 residues. V dropped 6 bases and J dropped 0; count of bases not matched to a gene: 5. The chain's CDR3 is CASSPRQGASNQPQHF. In DNA form, the CDR3 reads TGTGCCAGCAGCCCTCGACAGGGGGCTAGCAATCAGCCCCAGCATTTT.

The V gene is TRBV20-1, the J gene TRBJ2-1; D possibly corresponds to TRBD1 (6 bases). Germline V gene lookup returns CDR1 DFQATT and CDR2 SNEGSKA (reference sequence). The CDR3 has 14 amino acids. Deletions cut 3 bases from V and 3 bases from J, with 12 bases between. The DNA for the CDR3 is TGCAGTGCTAGTCGGCAGGGGCGCTACAATGAGCAGTTCTTC. Protein: CSASRQGRYNEQFF.

The gene calls are TRBV18 and TRBJ1-1; the match to TRBD1 covers 7 bases. The CDR3 sequence is 12 residues long. Germline CDR1 and CDR2: KGHSH and LQKENI. V lost 4 bases, J lost 7 bases, and 3 bases stayed unmatched. The CDR3 nucleotides are TGTGCCAGCTCACATCGACAGGGTGAAGCTTTCTTT. Amino acids: CASSHRQGEAFF.

The chain joins TRBV7-9 to TRBJ1-3, with D unclear. The germline V gene encodes CDR1 SEHNR and CDR2 FQNEAQ (reference sequence). The CDR3 length is 16 residues. Between the trimmed V and J ends, which lost 4 bases and 0 bases, there was a span of 13 bases. CDR3 in amino acids: CASSSDGVGSGNTIYF. The CDR3 nucleotides are TGTGCCAGCAGCTCCGACGGGGTAGGCTCTGGAAACACCATATATTTT.

The chain couples TRBV28 to TRBJ2-3, with 8 bases lining up with TRBD1. Germline CDR1 is MDHEN and CDR2 is SYDVKM. The CDR3 spans 15 residues. The ends lost 6 bases at V and 2 bases at J; junction bases unmatched: 7. The CDR3 here is CASRWTGMITDTQYF. The CDR3 coding sequence is TGTGCCAGCAGGTGGACAGGGATGATCACAGATACGCAGTATTTT.

In DNA, the CDR3 is TGTGCCAGCAGTTTTCAGGGGATGAACACTGAAGCTTTCTTT. Encoded protein: CASSFQGMNTEAFF. The chain recombines TRBV28 with TRBJ1-1; TRBD1 might be the D (6 bases). The CDR3 has 14 amino acids. The V end was cut by 3 bases, the J end by 0 bases, with 8 bases between. Germline-derived CDR1 and CDR2 are MDHEN and SYDVKM.

The chain carries TRBV30 and TRBJ1-4; maybe TRBD1 (5 bases). The CDR3 runs to 15 residues. The ends were cut back, 2 bases at V and 4 bases at J, with 14 bases in the middle. The germline CDR1 and CDR2 sequences are GTSNPN and SVGIG (reference sequence). DNA of the CDR3: TGTGCCTGGAGTCCTCGGAAGGGGCGTAATGAAAAACTGTTTTTT. It encodes CAWSPRKGRNEKLFF. The variable domain in full, with the rest retrieved from reference TRBV30 and TRBJ1-4, is SQTIHQWPATLVQPVGSPLSLECTVEGTSNPNLYWYRQAAGRGLQLLFYSVGIGQISSEVPQNLSASRPQDRQFILSSKKLLLSDSGFYLCAWSPRKGRNEKLFFGSGTQLSVL.

The CDR3 loop is CASSALEGETF. Written as DNA, the CDR3 is TGTGCCAGCAGCGCCTTAGAGGGGGAAACTTTC. The genes are TRBV7-9 and TRBJ2-6; weak D call: TRBD1 (6 bases). The CDR3 has 11 residues. In germline, CDR1 is SEHNR, CDR2 FQNEAQ (reference sequence). With 5 bases removed from V and 19 bases from J, the gap between germline ends came to 15 bases.

The CDR3 reads CASSFQGNKLYEQYF. In DNA form, the CDR3 reads TGTGCCAGCAGTTTCCAGGGTAACAAACTCTACGAGCAGTACTTC. The rearrangement uses TRBV28 and TRBJ2-7; possibly TRBD1 for D (5 bases). Trimming removed 3 bases from V and 3 bases from J, with 15 bases in between. Germline CDR1 and CDR2: MDHEN and SYDVKM. This CDR3 has 15 amino acids.

The chain links TRBV3-1 (or the pseudogene TRBV3-2) to TRBJ1-5; 8 bases agree with TRBD1. This CDR3 spans 13 amino acids. V shed 4 bases and J 6 bases; nucleotides not matched to a gene: 2. Germline loops: CDR1 LGHDT, CDR2 YNNKEL (reference sequence). CDR3 region: CASSPGGSQPQHF. CDR3 DNA: TGTGCCAGCAGCCCAGGGGGCAGTCAGCCCCAGCATTTT.

The rearrangement links TRBV4-1 to TRBJ2-2; D possibly corresponds to TRBD2 (5 bases). Trimming removed 1 base at V and 4 bases at J, with 16 bases between. The CDR3 runs to 17 residues. Looked up from germline, CDR1 is MGHRA and CDR2 is YSYEKL. CDR3 DNA sequence: TGCGCCAGCAGCCAAGTTGACTACCTAATAACCACCGGGGAGCTGTTTTTT. The encoded protein is CASSQVDYLITTGELFF.

The chain uses TRBV27 and TRBJ2-2; the match to TRBD1 covers 11 bases. J gave up 6 bases and V 4 bases, and 7 bases lay outside the gene matches. This CDR3 spans 16 amino acids. CDR1 and CDR2 (germline): MNHEY, SMNVEV (reference sequence). CDR3 DNA: TGTGCCAGCAGTTCCTGGACAGGGGGCAGGGCCGGGGAGCTGTTTTTT. Encoded protein: CASSSWTGGRAGELFF.

The genes are TRBV19 and TRBJ2-1; TRBD2 might be the D (6 bases). CDR1 LNHDA and CDR2 SQIVND come from the germline V gene (reference sequence). The V end lost 2 bases, the J end lost 9 bases, and 11 bases lay between the germline ends. The CDR3 has 13 residues. The CDR3 protein is CASSIRTNSEQFF. The CDR3 nucleotides read TGTGCCAGTAGTATACGGACTAATAGTGAGCAGTTCTTC.

The gene calls are TRBV5-1 and TRBJ2-3, with D perhaps TRBD1 (5 bases). With 3 bases removed from V and 2 bases from J, the gap between germline ends came to 10 bases. The CDR3 has 14 amino acids. Germline values: CDR1 SGHRS, CDR2 YFSETQ. The CDR3 region has the DNA TGCGCCAGCAGCTCACAGGTTTCCACAGATACGCAGTATTTT. This encodes CASSSQVSTDTQYF.

The chain is built from TRBV18 and TRBJ2-1; tentative D call: TRBD2 (6 bases). Trimming removed 4 bases at V and 8 bases at J, with 21 bases between. CDR3 length: 16 amino acids. Germline V gives CDR1 KGHSH, CDR2 LQKENI. DNA for the CDR3: TGTGCCAGCTCACGCACTGCTAGCGCAAGAGGAGATGAGCAGTTCTTC. Protein product: CASSRTASARGDEQFF.

The rearrangement uses TRBV10-2 and TRBJ2-2; 9 bases are shared with TRBD2. Trimming took 5 bases from V and 6 from J; bases not matched to a gene: 7. Germline CDR1 and CDR2: WSHSY and SAAADI. CDR3 size: 15 residues. Written as DNA, the CDR3 is TGCGCCAGCAGTTCCTTAGCGGGAGTGGCCGGGGAGCTGTTTTTT. Residues: CASSSLAGVAGELFF.

The chain uses TRBV7-4 and TRBJ2-7, with D maybe TRBD1 (6 bases). Germline CDR1 reads SGHVT; CDR2 reads SQSDAQ. Trimming shortened V by 1 base and J by 9 bases, and 19 bases separated the two germline ends. The CDR3 runs to 15 residues. DNA for the CDR3: TGTGCCAGCAGCTTAGGGGCAGGGGCGGTTATAGGGCAGTACTTC. Translated: CASSLGAGAVIGQYF.

This clone has just one count. The rearrangement links TRBV28 to TRBJ2-7; TRBD2 matches at 14 bases. CDR1 is MDHEN, CDR2 SYDVKM, per germline. The CDR3 runs to 19 residues. V lost 3 bases to trimming and J lost 4 bases; unmatched junction nucleotides: 14. CDR3 sequence (DNA): TGTGCCAGCAGTTTCCTTATGACTAGCGGGAGGGCCCCTAAATACGAGCAGTACTTC. Amino acid sequence: CASSFLMTSGRAPKYEQYF.